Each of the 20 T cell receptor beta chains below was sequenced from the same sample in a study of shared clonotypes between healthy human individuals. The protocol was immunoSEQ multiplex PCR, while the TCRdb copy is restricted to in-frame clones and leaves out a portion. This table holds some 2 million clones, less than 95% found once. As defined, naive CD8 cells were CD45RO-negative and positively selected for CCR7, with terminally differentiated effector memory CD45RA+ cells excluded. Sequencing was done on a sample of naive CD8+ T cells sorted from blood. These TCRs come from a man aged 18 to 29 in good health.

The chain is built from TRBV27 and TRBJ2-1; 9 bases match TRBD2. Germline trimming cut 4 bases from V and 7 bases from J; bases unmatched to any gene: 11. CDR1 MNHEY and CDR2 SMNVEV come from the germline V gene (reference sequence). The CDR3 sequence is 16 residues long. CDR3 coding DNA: TGTGCCAGCAGTTCCCTCCTAGCGGGGATCATAAATGAGCAGTTCTTC. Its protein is CASSSLLAGIINEQFF.

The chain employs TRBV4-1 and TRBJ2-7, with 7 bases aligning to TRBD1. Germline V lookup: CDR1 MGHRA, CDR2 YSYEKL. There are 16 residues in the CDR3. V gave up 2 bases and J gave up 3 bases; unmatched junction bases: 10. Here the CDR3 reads CASSQIFTGTVYEQYF. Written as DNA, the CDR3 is TGCGCCAGCAGCCAAATATTTACAGGGACAGTCTACGAGCAGTACTTC.

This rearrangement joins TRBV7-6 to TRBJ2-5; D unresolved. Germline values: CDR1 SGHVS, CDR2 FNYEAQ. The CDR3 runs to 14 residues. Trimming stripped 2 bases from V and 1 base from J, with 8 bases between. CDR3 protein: CASSLMQAQETQYF. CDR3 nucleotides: TGTGCCAGCAGCTTAATGCAGGCCCAAGAGACCCAGTACTTC.

The CDR3 bases are TGCAGCGTTTCAGGGGGCGGGAATGAGCAGTTCTTC. Encoded protein: CSVSGGGNEQFF. The chain uses TRBV29-1 and TRBJ2-1; 8 bases are shared with TRBD1. Germline V gives CDR1 SQVTM, CDR2 ANQGSEA. CDR3 length equals 12 residues. The V segment lost 5 bases and the J segment 7 bases; nucleotides outside the gene matches: 4.

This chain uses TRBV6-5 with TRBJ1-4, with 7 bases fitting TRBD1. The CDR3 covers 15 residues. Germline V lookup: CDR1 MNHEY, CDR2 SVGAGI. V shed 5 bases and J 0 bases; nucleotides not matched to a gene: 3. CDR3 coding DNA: TGTGCCAGCAGTACAGGGGTGGCAACTAATGAAAAACTGTTTTTT. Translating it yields CASSTGVATNEKLFF.

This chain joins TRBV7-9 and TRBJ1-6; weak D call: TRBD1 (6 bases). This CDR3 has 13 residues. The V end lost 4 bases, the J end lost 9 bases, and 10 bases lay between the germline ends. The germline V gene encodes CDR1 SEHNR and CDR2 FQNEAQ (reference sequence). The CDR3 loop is CASSSGDGSPLHF. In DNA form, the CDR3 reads TGTGCCAGCAGCTCAGGGGACGGTTCACCCCTCCACTTT.

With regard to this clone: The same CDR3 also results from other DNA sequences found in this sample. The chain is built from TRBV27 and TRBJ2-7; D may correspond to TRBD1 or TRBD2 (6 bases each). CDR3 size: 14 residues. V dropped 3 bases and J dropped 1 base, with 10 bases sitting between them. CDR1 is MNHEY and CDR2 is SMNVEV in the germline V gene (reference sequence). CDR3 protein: CASSFGGPSYEQYF. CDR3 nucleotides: TGTGCCAGCAGTTTTGGGGGGCCTTCCTACGAGCAGTACTTC.

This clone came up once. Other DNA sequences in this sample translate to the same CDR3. The CDR3 loop reads CASSYSADRAYEQYF. The CDR3 coding sequence is TGTGCCAGCAGTTACTCCGCAGACAGGGCCTACGAGCAGTACTTC. The chain recombines TRBV6-5 with TRBJ2-7; 7 bases align to TRBD1. Germline CDR1 and CDR2: MNHEY and SVGAGI. CDR3 length: 15 residues. J gave up 2 bases and V 0 bases, and 4 bases lay outside the gene matches.

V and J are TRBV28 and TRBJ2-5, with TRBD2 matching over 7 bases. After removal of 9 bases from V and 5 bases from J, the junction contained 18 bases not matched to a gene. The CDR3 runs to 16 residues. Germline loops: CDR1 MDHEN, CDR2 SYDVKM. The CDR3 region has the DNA TGTGCCAGTACTCAAGCTCCGGGTTTGGGGGGGGAGACCCAGTACTTC. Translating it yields CASTQAPGLGGETQYF.

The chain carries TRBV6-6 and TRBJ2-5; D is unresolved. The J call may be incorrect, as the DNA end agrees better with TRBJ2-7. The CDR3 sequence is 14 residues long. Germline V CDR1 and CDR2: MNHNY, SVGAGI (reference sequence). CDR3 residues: CASSYTGPNYEQYF. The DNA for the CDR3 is TGTGCCAGCAGTTACACCGGACCCAACTACGAGCAGTACTTC.

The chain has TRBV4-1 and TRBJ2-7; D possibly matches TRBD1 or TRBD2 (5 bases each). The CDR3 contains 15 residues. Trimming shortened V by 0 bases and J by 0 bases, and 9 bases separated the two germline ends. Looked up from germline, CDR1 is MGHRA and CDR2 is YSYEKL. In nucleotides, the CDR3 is TGCGCCAGCAGCCAAGATTCGGGGCCCTCCTACGAGCAGTACTTC. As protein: CASSQDSGPSYEQYF.

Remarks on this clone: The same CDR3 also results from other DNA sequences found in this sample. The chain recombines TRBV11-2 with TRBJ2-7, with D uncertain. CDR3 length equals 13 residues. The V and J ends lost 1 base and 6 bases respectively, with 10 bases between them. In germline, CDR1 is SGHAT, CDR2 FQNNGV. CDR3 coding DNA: TGTGCCAGCAGCTTAGGGGTCGGGTCCGAGCAGTACTTC. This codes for CASSLGVGSEQYF.

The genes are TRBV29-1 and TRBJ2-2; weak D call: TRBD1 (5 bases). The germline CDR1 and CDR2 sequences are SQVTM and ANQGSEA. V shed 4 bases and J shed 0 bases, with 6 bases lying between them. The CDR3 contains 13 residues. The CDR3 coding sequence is TGCAGCGTTGTCAGGGCGAACACCGGGGAGCTGTTTTTT. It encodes CSVVRANTGELFF.

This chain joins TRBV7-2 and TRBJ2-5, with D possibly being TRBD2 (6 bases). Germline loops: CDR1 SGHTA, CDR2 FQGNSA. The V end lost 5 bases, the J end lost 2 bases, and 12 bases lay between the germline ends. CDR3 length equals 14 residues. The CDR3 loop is CASSLRRGQETQYF. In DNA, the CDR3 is TGTGCCAGCAGCCTGCGCCGGGGGCAAGAGACCCAGTACTTC.

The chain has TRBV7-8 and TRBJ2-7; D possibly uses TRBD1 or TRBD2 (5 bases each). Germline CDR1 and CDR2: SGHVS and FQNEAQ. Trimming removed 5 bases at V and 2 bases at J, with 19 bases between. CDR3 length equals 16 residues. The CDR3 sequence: CASSPYGPGLAYEQYF. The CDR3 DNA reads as TGTGCCAGCAGCCCATATGGCCCGGGGCTAGCCTACGAGCAGTACTTC.

The CDR3 reads CASSHSGAGYGYTF. Here the CDR3 DNA reads TGTGCCAGCAGTCATAGTGGGGCGGGTTATGGCTACACCTTC. The chain uses TRBV11-2 and TRBJ1-2; TRBD1 is a possible D gene (5 bases). The CDR3 extends over 14 amino acids. Looked up from germline, CDR1 is SGHAT and CDR2 is FQNNGV. V lost 6 bases, J lost 5 bases, and 16 bases lay in between.

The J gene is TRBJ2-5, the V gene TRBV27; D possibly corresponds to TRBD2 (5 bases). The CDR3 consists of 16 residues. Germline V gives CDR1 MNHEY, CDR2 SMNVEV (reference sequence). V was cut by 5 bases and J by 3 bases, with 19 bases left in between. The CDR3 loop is CASSPAGLTQEETQYF. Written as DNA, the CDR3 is TGTGCCAGCAGTCCGGCAGGACTGACCCAAGAAGAGACCCAGTACTTC.

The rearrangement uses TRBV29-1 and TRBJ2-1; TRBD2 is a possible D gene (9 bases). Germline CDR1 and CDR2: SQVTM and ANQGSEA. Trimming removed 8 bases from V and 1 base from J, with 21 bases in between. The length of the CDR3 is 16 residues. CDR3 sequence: CSPGASGDRSYNEQFF. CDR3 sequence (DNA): TGCAGCCCCGGAGCTAGCGGGGACAGGTCCTACAATGAGCAGTTCTTC.

The CDR3: CASSLDRGPAAYEQYF. The CDR3 region has the DNA TGCGCCAGCAGCTTGGACAGGGGGCCCGCCGCTTACGAGCAGTACTTC. The chain employs TRBV5-1 and TRBJ2-7, with 9 bases aligning to TRBD1. The CDR3 spans 16 residues. The germline V gene has CDR1 SGHRS and CDR2 YFSETQ. V trimming: 0 bases; J trimming: 4 bases; junction bases outside the gene matches: 8.

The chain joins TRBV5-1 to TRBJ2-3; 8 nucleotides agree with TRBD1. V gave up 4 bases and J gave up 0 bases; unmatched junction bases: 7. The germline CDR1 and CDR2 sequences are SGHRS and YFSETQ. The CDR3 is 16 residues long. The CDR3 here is CASSPFQGASTDTQYF. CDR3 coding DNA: TGCGCCAGCAGCCCCTTCCAGGGGGCTAGCACAGATACGCAGTATTTT.